This T cell receptor (beta chain) is from a study of cytomegalovirus exposure and HLA in healthy donors. Across the study: HLA-typed donors contributed 80 million to 85 million unique TCRs, which were held in an early data release.

Trimming took 5 bases from V and 6 from J; bases not matched to a gene: 17. The CDR3 extends over 19 amino acids. Germline CDR1 reads MDHEN; CDR2 reads SYDVKM. The PCR employed 60 Vbeta primers together with 13 Jbeta primers. Profiled with immunoSEQ multiplex PCR; TCRdb holds only in-frame clones, not every one. The repertoire holds some 140,000 clones, over 65% seen once, with around 2.3% in the top ten. The chain combines TRBV28 with TRBJ1-6; TRBD1 matches 9 bases. Sequencing was performed on PBMCs. The clonotype comes from a man aged 30-40 years in good health and CMV-seronegative. In nucleotides, the CDR3 is TGTGCCAGCAGTCAACCCGGGACAGGGATTCGTAGTGGTAATTCACCCCTCCACTTT. Amino acids: CASSQPGTGIRSGNSPLHF.